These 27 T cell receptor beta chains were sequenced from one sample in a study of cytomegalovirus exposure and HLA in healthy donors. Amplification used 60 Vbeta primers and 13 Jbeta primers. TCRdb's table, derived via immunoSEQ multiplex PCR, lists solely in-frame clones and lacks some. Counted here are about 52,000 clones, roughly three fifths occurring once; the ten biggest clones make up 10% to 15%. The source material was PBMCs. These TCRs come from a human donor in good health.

The CDR3 is CASSYFKDSEAFF. The CDR3 DNA reads TGTGCCAGCAGTTACTTTAAGGACAGTGAAGCTTTCTTT. This chain joins TRBV6-5 and TRBJ1-1; maybe TRBD1 (6 bases). Deletions cut 1 base from V and 7 bases from J, with 10 bases between. Germline V lookup: CDR1 MNHEY, CDR2 SVGAGI. The CDR3 runs to 13 residues.

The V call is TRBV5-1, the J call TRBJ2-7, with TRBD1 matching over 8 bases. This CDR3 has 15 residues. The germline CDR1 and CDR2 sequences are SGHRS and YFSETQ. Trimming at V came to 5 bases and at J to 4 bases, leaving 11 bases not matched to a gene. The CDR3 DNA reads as TGCGCCAGCAGGACAGGGGACCCCCTCTCATACGAGCAGTACTTC. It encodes CASRTGDPLSYEQYF.

CDR3 amino acids: CASSPNRENYGYTF. The CDR3 bases are TGTGCCAGCAGCCCAAACAGGGAGAACTATGGCTACACCTTC. The gene calls are TRBV7-8 and TRBJ1-2; a possible D gene is TRBD1 (6 bases). Germline V gene data show CDR1 as SGHVS and CDR2 as FQNEAQ. CDR3 length: 14 amino acids. With 5 bases removed from V and 2 bases from J, the gap between germline ends came to 12 bases.

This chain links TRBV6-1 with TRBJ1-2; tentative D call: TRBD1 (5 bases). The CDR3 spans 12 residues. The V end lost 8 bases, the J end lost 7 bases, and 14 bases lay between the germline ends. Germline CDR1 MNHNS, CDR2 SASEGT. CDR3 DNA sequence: TGTGCCAGCTTGGAGGGGCTGGTTGGCTACACCTTC. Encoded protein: CASLEGLVGYTF.

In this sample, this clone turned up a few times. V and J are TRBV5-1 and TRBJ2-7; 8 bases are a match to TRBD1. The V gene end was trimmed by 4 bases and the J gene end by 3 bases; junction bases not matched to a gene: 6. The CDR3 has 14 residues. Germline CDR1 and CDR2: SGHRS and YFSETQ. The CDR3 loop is CASSPGDRGYEQYF. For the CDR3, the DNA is TGCGCCAGCAGCCCGGGAGACAGGGGCTACGAGCAGTACTTC.

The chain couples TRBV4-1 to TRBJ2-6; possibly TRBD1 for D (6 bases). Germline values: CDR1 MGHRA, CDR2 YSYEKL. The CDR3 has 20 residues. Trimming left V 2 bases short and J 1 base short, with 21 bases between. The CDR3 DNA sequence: TGCGCCAGCAGCCAAAAAGAGGGGGTCAGCCTTCCATCTGGGGCCAACGTCCTGACTTTC. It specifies CASSQKEGVSLPSGANVLTF.

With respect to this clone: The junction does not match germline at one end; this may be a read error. CDR3 protein: CSSSLALSRSKNIQYF. The CDR3 DNA is TGTTCCAGCAGCTTAGCTCTATCGCGCTCCAAAAACATTCAGTACTTC. The chain couples TRBV7-9 to TRBJ2-4; D remains unclear. This CDR3 is 16 amino acids long. Germline V gene data show CDR1 as SEHNR and CDR2 as FQNEAQ (reference sequence).

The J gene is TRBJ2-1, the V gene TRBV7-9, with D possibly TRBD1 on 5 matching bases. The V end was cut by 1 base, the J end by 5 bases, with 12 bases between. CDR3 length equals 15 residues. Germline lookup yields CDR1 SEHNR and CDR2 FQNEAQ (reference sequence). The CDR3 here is CASSLGGRHHNEQFF. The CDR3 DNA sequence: TGTGCCAGCAGCTTAGGGGGCAGACACCACAATGAGCAGTTCTTC.

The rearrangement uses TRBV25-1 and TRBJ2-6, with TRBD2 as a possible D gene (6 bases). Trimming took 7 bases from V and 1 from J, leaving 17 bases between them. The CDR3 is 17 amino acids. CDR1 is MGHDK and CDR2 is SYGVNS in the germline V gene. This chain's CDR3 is CASNQAGLQSGANVLTF. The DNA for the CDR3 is TGTGCCAGCAACCAGGCGGGATTACAATCTGGGGCCAACGTCCTGACTTTC.

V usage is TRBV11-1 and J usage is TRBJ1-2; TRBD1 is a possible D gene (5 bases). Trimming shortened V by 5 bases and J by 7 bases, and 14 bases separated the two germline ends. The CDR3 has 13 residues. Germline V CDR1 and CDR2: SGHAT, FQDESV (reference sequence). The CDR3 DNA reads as TGTGCCAGCAGCCCCGGCCTACAGGTTGGCTACACCTTC. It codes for CASSPGLQVGYTF.

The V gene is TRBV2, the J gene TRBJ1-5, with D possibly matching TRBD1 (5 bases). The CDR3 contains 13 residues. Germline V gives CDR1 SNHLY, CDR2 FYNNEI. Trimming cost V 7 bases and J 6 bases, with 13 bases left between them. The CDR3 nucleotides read TGTGCCAGCAACCGGGAGGGGAGTCAGCCCCAGCATTTT. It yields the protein CASNREGSQPQHF.

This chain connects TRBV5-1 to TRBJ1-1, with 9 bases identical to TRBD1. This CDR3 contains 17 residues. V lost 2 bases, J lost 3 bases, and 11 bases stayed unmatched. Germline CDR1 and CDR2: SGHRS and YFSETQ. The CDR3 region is CASSFLKGTGRDTEAFF. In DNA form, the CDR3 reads TGCGCCAGCAGCTTTTTAAAAGGGACAGGGAGGGACACTGAAGCTTTCTTT.

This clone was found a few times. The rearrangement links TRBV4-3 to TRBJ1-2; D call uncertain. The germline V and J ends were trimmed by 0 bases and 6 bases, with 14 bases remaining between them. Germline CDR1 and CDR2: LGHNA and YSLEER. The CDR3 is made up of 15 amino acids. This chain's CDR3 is CASSQDKAGRNGYTF. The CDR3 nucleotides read TGCGCCAGCAGCCAAGATAAGGCAGGCCGGAATGGCTACACCTTC.

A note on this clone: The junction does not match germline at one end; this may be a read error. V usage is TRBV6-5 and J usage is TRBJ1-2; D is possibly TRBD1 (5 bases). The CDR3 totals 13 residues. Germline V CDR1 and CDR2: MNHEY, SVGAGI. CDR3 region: CASRIGHAYGYPF. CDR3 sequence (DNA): TGTGCCAGCAGGATCGGACATGCCTATGGCTACCCCTTC.

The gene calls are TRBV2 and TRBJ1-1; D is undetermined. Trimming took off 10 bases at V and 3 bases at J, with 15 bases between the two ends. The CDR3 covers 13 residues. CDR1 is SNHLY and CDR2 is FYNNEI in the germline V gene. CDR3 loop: CATSVERDTEAFF. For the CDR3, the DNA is TGTGCCACCTCCGTCGAGCGGGACACTGAAGCTTTCTTT.

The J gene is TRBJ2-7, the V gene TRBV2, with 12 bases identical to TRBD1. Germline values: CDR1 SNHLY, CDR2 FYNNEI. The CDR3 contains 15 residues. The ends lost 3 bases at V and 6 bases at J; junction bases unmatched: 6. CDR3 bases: TGTGCCAGCAGTGACTGGGACAGGGGGCAATTCGAGCAGTACTTC. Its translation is CASSDWDRGQFEQYF. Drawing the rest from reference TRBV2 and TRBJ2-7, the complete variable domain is EPEVTQTPSHQVTQMGQEVILRCVPISNHLYFYWYRQILGQKVEFLVSFYNNEISEKSEIFDDQFSVERPDGSNFTLKIRSTKLEDSAMYFCASSDWDRGQFEQYFGPGTRLTVT.

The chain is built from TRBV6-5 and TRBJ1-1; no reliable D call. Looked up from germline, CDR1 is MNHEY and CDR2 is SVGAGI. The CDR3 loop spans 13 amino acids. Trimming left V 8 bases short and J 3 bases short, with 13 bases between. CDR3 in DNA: TGTGCCAGCTCCCCGGAGGGATACACTGAAGCTTTCTTT. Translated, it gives CASSPEGYTEAFF.

The CDR3 reads CASSQDHQGRTEAFF. CDR3 nucleotides: TGCGCCAGCAGCCAAGATCATCAGGGTAGAACTGAAGCTTTCTTT. The V call is TRBV4-1, the J call TRBJ1-1; TRBD1 is a possible D gene (5 bases). The CDR3 covers 15 residues. V was shortened by 0 bases and J by 5 bases, with 13 bases between the two germline ends. Looked up from germline, CDR1 is MGHRA and CDR2 is YSYEKL.

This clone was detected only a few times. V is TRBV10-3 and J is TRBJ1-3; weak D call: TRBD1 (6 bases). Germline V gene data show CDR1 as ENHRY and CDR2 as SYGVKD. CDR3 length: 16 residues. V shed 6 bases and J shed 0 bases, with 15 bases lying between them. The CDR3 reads CAIRDLRDNSGNTIYF. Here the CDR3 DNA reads TGTGCCATCAGAGACCTCCGGGACAACTCTGGAAACACCATATATTTT.

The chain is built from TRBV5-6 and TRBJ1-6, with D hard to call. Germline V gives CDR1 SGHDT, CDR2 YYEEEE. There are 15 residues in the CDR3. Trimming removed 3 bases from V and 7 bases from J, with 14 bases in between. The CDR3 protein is CASSSAGRANSPLHF. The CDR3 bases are TGTGCCAGCAGCTCCGCGGGGAGGGCGAATTCACCCCTCCACTTT.

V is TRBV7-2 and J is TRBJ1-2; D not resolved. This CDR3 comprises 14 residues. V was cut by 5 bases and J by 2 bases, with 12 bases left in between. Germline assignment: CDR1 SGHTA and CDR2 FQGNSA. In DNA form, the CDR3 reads TGTGCCAGCAGCGAACCCAGGAAAAACTATGGCTACACCTTC. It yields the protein CASSEPRKNYGYTF.

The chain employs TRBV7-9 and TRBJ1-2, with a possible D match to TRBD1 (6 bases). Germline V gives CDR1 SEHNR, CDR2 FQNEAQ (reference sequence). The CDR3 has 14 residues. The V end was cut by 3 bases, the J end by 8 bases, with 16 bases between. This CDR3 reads CASSFGGAMKGYTF. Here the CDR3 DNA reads TGTGCCAGCAGCTTCGGGGGGGCGATGAAGGGCTACACCTTC.

The CDR3 spells CASSIPQGAYGYTF. The CDR3 DNA is TGTGCCAGCAGCATCCCACAGGGGGCGTATGGCTACACCTTC. The chain employs TRBV7-9 and TRBJ1-2; 9 bases align to TRBD1. CDR1 is SEHNR, CDR2 FQNEAQ, per germline (reference sequence). J lost 5 bases, V lost 5 bases, and 6 bases had no gene match. This CDR3 region has 14 residues.

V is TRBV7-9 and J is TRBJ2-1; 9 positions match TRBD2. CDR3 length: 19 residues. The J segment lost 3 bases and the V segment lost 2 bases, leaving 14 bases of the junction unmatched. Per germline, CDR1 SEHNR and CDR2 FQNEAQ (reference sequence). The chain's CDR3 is CASSLTGTSGRGVYNEQFF. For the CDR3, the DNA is TGTGCCAGCAGCTTAACGGGTACTAGCGGGCGGGGCGTCTACAATGAGCAGTTCTTC.

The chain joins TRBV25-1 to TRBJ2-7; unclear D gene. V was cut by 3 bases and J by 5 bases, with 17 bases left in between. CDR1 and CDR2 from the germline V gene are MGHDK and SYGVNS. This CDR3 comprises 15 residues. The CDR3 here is CASSEPVVLIHEQYF. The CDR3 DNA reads TGTGCCAGCAGTGAGCCAGTCGTATTGATCCACGAGCAGTACTTC.

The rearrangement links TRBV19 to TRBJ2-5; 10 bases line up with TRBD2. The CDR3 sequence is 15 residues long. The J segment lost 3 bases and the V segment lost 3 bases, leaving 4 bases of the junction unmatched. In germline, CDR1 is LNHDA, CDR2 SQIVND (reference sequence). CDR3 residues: CASSMEGLAEETQYF. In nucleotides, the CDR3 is TGTGCCAGTAGTATGGAAGGACTAGCGGAAGAGACCCAGTACTTC.

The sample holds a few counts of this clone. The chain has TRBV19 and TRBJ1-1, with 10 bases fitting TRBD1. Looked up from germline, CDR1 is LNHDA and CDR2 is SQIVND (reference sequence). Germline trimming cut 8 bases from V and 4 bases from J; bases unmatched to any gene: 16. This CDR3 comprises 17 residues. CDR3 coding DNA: TGTGCCAGTCGCGCGGGGACAGGGGCGAGTAGGGGCACTGAAGCTTTCTTT. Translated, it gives CASRAGTGASRGTEAFF.